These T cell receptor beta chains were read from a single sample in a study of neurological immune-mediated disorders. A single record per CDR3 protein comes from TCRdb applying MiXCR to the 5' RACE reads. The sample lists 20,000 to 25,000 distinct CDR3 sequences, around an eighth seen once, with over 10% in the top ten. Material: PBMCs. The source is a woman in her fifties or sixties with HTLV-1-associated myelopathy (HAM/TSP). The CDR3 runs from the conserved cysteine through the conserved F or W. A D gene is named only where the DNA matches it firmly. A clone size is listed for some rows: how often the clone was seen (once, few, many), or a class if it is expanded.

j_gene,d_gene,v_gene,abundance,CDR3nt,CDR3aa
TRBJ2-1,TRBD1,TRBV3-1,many,TGTGCCAGCAGCCCCGGGACAGGGGCCTACAATGAGCAGTTCTTC,CASSPGTGAYNEQFF
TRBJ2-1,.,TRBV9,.,TGTGCCAGCAGCGGGCGTAGTGTTGGTGTCGGGGAGCAGTTCTTC,CASSGRSVGVGEQFF
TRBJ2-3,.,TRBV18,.,TGTGCCAGCCAAGCGGCGGGGTTCACAGATACGCAGTATTTT,CASQAAGFTDTQYF
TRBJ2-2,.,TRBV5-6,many,TGTGCCAGCAGCTTCAGGCGGACCGGGGAGCTGTTTTTT,CASSFRRTGELFF
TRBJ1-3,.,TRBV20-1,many,TGCAGTGCTAGAGTTAATGACAGGAACTCTGGAAACACCATATATTTT,CSARVNDRNSGNTIYF
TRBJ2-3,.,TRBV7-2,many,TGTGCCAGCAGCTTGACCCGGGATACGCAGTATTTT,CASSLTRDTQYF
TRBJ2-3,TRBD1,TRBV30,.,TGTGCCTGGGAGGGGGCGTTCGGAGATACGCAGTATTTT,CAWEGAFGDTQYF
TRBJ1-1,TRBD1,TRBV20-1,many,TGCAGTGCTCCCGACCGGACAGGGGGCGGCCTGAACACTGAAGCTTTCTTT,CSAPDRTGGGLNTEAFF
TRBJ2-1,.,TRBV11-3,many,TGTGCCAGCAGCTTAGAAGCGGGCGGGTCGGTATTCAATGAGCAGTTCTTC,CASSLEAGGSVFNEQFF
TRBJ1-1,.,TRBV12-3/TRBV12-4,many,TGTGCCAGCGCCGACTCAGGGGTCGGCACTGAAGCTTTCTTT,CASADSGVGTEAFF
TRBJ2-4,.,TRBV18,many,TGTGCCAGCTCAAGGACAGCTAAAAACATTCAGTACTTC,CASSRTAKNIQYF
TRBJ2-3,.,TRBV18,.,TGTGCCAGCTCAGACGGGACCACAGATACGCAGTATTTT,CASSDGTTDTQYF
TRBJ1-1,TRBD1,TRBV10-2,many,TGCGCCAGCAGTGGGACCCGGGACAGGGGGAACACTGAAGCTTTCTTT,CASSGTRDRGNTEAFF
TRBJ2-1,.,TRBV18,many,TGTGCCAGCTCACTCGGTATGTCGAGGTTCTACAATGAGCAGTTCTTC,CASSLGMSRFYNEQFF
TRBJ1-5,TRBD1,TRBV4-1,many,TGCGCCAGCAGCCAAGCCGGGACAGGGGGCTTTCAGCCCCAGCATTTT,CASSQAGTGGFQPQHF
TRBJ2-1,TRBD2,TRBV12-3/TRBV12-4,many,TGTGCCAGCAGTTCACCTCCCGCGGGAGGCACCCATTCTGCTGAGCAGTTCTTC,CASSSPPAGGTHSAEQFF
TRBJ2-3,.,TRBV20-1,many,TGCAGTGCCAGGACAAACACAGATACGCAGTATTTT,CSARTNTDTQYF
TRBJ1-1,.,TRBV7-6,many,TGTGCCAGCAGCTTAGGAGGGGGAAACACTGAAGCTTTCTTT,CASSLGGGNTEAFF
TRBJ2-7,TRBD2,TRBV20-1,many,TGCAGTGCTAGTAGCTGGCTTCGGCTAGCGGGCTACGAGCAGTACTTC,CSASSWLRLAGYEQYF
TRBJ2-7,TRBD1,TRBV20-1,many,TGCAGTGCTAGAGTAAAGGGGGCTACCTACGAGCAGTACTTC,CSARVKGATYEQYF
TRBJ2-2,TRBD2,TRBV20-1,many,TGCAGTGCTAGGACAGCGGGAGGCACCGGGGAGCTGTTTTTT,CSARTAGGTGELFF
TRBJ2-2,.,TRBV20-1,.,TGCAGTGCTAGGGAGCGGAGGAACACCGGGGAGCTGTTTTTT,CSARERRNTGELFF
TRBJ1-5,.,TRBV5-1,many,TGCGCCAGCAGCTTGGAGGGCAGGGATCGGAATCAGCCCCAGCATTTT,CASSLEGRDRNQPQHF
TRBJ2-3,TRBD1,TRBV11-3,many,TGTGCCAGCAGCTTAGACTCAGGGGGCGGCACAGATACGCAGTATTTT,CASSLDSGGGTDTQYF
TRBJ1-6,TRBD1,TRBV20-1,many,TGCAGTGCAACCGGACAGGGTAATTCACCCCTCCACTTT,CSATGQGNSPLHF
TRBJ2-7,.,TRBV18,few,TGTGCCACCAAAACGGACCCGAATCCCGACGAGCAGTACTTC,CATKTDPNPDEQYF
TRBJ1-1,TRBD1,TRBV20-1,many,TGCAGTGCTAGTCAGGACAGGGGTCGGGCCACTGAAGCTTTCTTT,CSASQDRGRATEAFF
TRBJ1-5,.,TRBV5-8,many,TGTGCCAGCAGCTTGGGACGGGGCGGTTATAGCAATCAGCCCCAGCATTTT,CASSLGRGGYSNQPQHF
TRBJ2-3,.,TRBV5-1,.,TGCGCCAGCAGCTTGGCCCCTAACACATATACGCAGTATTTT,CASSLAPNTYTQYF
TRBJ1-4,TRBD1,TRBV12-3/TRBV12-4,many,TGTGCCAGCAGCTCAGGGGGTAATAATGAAAAACTGTTTTTT,CASSSGGNNEKLFF
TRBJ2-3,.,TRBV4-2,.,TGTGCCAGCAGCCGACAAAAAACAGGGCTGGGCACAGATACGCAGTATTTT,CASSRQKTGLGTDTQYF
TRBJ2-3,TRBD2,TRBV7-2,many,TGTGCCAGCAGCACTGCGGGGGGCACAGATACGCAGTATTTT,CASSTAGGTDTQYF
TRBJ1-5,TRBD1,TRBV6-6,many,TGTGCCAGCAGTTACTCGTACAGGGGGCATAGCAATCAGCCCCAGCATTTT,CASSYSYRGHSNQPQHF
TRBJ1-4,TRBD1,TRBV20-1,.,TGCAGTGCTAGAGGGGGGACAGGCGAAGAGGTTGAAAAACTGTTTTTT,CSARGGTGEEVEKLFF
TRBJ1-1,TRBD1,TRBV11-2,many,TGTGCCAGCAGCTGGGTGGGAGGGGGACAGACTGAAGCTTTCTTT,CASSWVGGGQTEAFF
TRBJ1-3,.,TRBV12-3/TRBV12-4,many,TGTGCCAGCAGTTCAGCGGAGTCTGGAAACACCATATATTTT,CASSSAESGNTIYF
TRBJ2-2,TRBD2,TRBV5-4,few,TGTGCCAGCAGCTCAGCGGGACTAGCGAGCACCGGGGAGCTGTTTTTT,CASSSAGLASTGELFF
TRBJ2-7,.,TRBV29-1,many,TGCAGCGTTTCGGGGGGCGTCTACGAGCAGTACTTC,CSVSGGVYEQYF
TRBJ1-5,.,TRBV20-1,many,TGCAGTGCTAGAGGTCCAGGATTGGGTGATCAGCCCCAGCATTTT,CSARGPGLGDQPQHF
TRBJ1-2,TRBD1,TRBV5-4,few,TGTGCCAGCAGCTTGAAGGGGGCAGACTATGGCTACACCTTC,CASSLKGADYGYTF
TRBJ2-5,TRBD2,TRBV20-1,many,TGCAGTGCTAGATCTCCGGGACTAGGCTTGCGGACCCAGTACTTC,CSARSPGLGLRTQYF
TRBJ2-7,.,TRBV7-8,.,TGTGCCAGCAATCCTCGAACCGGGATAAGCCTCTACGAGCAGTACTTC,CASNPRTGISLYEQYF
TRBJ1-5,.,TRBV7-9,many,TGTGCCAGCAGCTTAGGGGGTAAACAGCCCCAGCATTTT,CASSLGGKQPQHF
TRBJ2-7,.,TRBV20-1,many,TGCAGTGCCCCGGTCATGGGGCAGGGACACTACGAGCAGTACTTC,CSAPVMGQGHYEQYF
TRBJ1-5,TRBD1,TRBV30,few,TGTGCCTGGAGTGCAAAACAGGGGGGTCATCAGCCCCAGCATTTT,CAWSAKQGGHQPQHF
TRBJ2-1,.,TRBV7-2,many,TGTGCCAGCAGCTCTCAAGGGGGGGGTTTGAATGAGCAGTTCTTC,CASSSQGGGLNEQFF
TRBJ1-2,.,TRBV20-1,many,TGCTCAGCTGAGGGTGGGCAGGCCAACTATGGCTACACCTTC,CSAEGGQANYGYTF
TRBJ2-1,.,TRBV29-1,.,TGCAGCGCACAGGGAAACCCGCAGTTCTTC,CSAQGNPQFF
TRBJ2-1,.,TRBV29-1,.,TGCAGCGTTGGGAGAGGGGGTGGTGATGAGCAGTTCTTC,CSVGRGGGDEQFF
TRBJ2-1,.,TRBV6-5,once,TGTGCCAGCAGTCCCGACGGGAGCTCCTACAATGAGCAGTTCTTC,CASSPDGSSYNEQFF
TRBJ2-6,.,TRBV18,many,TGTGCCAGCTTCGACGGGGGGGCCAACGTCCTGACTTTC,CASFDGGANVLTF